The 31 T cell receptor beta chains reported below all come from one sample, sequenced in a study of blood T cells in healthy people across ages. Through a sample-barcoded 5' primer and a J-beta primer mix, a second PCR was run for roughly 7 to 11 cycles. Each CDR3 protein gets one entry after TCRdb re-called the 5' RACE reads with MiXCR. This sample has 1,300,000 or so distinct CDR3 sequences, with almost 60% found just once. The specimen was blood. The receptors originated from a man aged 18 to 29 in good health.

The gene calls are TRBV9 and TRBJ2-1; 10 bases are shared with TRBD2. Unmatched junction bases numbered 7, after V lost 3 bases and J lost 4 bases. The CDR3 is 16 residues long. CDR1 and CDR2 from the germline V gene are SGDLS and YYNGEE. The CDR3 is CASSAVSSGGYNEQFF. CDR3 sequence (DNA): TGTGCCAGCAGCGCCGTGTCTAGCGGGGGTTACAATGAGCAGTTCTTC.

The chain couples TRBV20-1 to TRBJ2-5; 10 positions agree with TRBD2. The J call may be incorrect, as the DNA end agrees better with TRBJ2-7. The CDR3 totals 14 residues. Germline CDR1 reads DFQATT; CDR2 reads SNEGSKA (reference sequence). As DNA, the CDR3 is TGCAGTGCTAGTTTAGGGCTAGCGGGAGCCGAGCAGTACTTC. Its protein product is CSASLGLAGAEQYF.

This clonotype was picked up a small number of times. The genes are TRBV11-2 and TRBJ2-3; the D gene is possibly TRBD1 (6 bases). The CDR3 covers 15 residues. Trimming shortened V by 4 bases and J by 2 bases, and 13 bases separated the two germline ends. Germline values: CDR1 SGHAT, CDR2 FQNNGV. CDR3 protein: CASSSEDRNTDTQYF. The CDR3 bases are TGTGCCAGCAGCTCAGAGGACAGAAACACAGATACGCAGTATTTT.

This chain uses TRBV14 with TRBJ2-5; D tentatively fits TRBD1 or TRBD2 (5 bases each). The closer fit of TRBJ2-7 to the DNA end suggests the J call may be wrong. CDR1 and CDR2 from the germline V gene are SGHDN and FVKESK. The CDR3 contains 14 residues. CDR3 nucleotide sequence: TGTGCCAGCAGCCAAGAAGAGGGACGGAACGAGCAGTACTTC. Residues: CASSQEEGRNEQYF.

This clonotype was picked up a small number of times. The genes are TRBV7-2 and TRBJ2-7, with a weak D call TRBD1 (5 bases). V dropped 6 bases and J dropped 5 bases, with 20 bases sitting between them. Germline-derived CDR1 and CDR2 are SGHTA and FQGNSA. CDR3 size: 15 residues. In DNA form, the CDR3 reads TGTGCCAGCAGGCGATTTGACAGAGAAACGGACGAGCAGTACTTC. Its protein product is CASRRFDRETDEQYF. The variable domain in full, completed from reference TRBV7-2 and TRBJ2-7, reads GAGVSQSPSNKVTEKGKDVELRCDPISGHTALYWYRQSLGQGLEFLIYFQGNSAPDKSGLPSDRFSAERTGGSVSTLTIQRTQQEDSAVYLCASRRFDRETDEQYFGPGTRLTVT.

This chain joins TRBV5-6 and TRBJ2-5, with TRBD1 matching 8 bases. The V segment lost 1 base and the J segment 5 bases; nucleotides outside the gene matches: 13. This CDR3 spans 17 amino acids. The V gene's germline CDR1 is SGHDT and CDR2 YYEEEE. CDR3 loop: CASSLFARTGNFETQYF. CDR3 DNA sequence: TGTGCCAGCAGCTTGTTCGCTAGGACAGGGAACTTCGAGACCCAGTACTTC. The full variable domain, completed using reference TRBV5-6 and TRBJ2-5, is DAGVTQSPTHLIKTRGQQVTLRCSPKSGHDTVSWYQQALGQGPQFIFQYYEEEERQRGNFPDRFSGHQFPNYSSELNVNALLLGDSALYLCASSLFARTGNFETQYFGPGTRLLVL.

The V and J genes are TRBV20-1 and TRBJ2-3; TRBD2 is a possible D gene (5 bases). This CDR3 contains 15 residues. The germline V and J ends were trimmed by 4 bases and 2 bases, with 16 bases remaining between them. From germline, CDR1 is DFQATT and CDR2 SNEGSKA (reference sequence). CDR3 DNA sequence: TGCAGTGCTATGGAGAGCGGAACCTCCACAGATACGCAGTATTTT. It codes for CSAMESGTSTDTQYF.

The chain recombines TRBV6-6 with TRBJ2-3; tentative D call: TRBD1 (6 bases). The CDR3 runs to 16 residues. Looked up from germline, CDR1 is MNHNY and CDR2 is SVGAGI (reference sequence). V was pared by 10 bases and J by 0 bases, with 20 bases between. CDR3 sequence: CATRDTTLSSTDTQYF. The CDR3 bases are TGTGCCACACGGGACACAACGCTTTCTAGCACAGATACGCAGTATTTT.

The J gene is TRBJ2-1, the V gene TRBV7-9, with a tentative D call TRBD2 (5 bases). Between the trimmed V and J ends, which lost 2 bases and 8 bases, there was a span of 10 bases. The germline gives CDR1 SEHNR, CDR2 FQNEAQ (reference sequence). There are 13 residues in the CDR3. The CDR3 protein is CASSLIEGHEQFF. CDR3 DNA: TGTGCCAGCAGCTTAATTGAGGGCCATGAGCAGTTCTTC.

This clonotype was detected only a few times. V is TRBV4-2 and J is TRBJ2-1; D remains ambiguous. CDR1 and CDR2 (germline): LGHNA, YNFKEQ. V lost 3 bases and J 1 base, leaving 7 bases between the germline ends. The CDR3 length is 14 residues. The CDR3 reads CASSHSKSYNEQFF. The CDR3 DNA reads TGTGCCAGCAGCCATTCAAAGTCCTACAATGAGCAGTTCTTC.

The chain couples TRBV15 to TRBJ2-2; 7 bases agree with TRBD2. This CDR3 is 16 amino acids long. Trimming at V came to 2 bases and at J to 0 bases, leaving 3 bases not matched to a gene. Germline V gives CDR1 LNHNV, CDR2 YYDKDF (reference sequence). CDR3 in DNA: TGTGCCACCAGCAGAAGACTAGCCTCGAACACCGGGGAGCTGTTTTTT. Translating gives CATSRRLASNTGELFF.

J is TRBJ2-3 and V is TRBV11-2; no clear D gene. Trimming cost V 7 bases and J 0 bases, with 8 bases left between them. Germline CDR1 and CDR2: SGHAT and FQNNGV. This CDR3 region has 13 residues. Here the CDR3 DNA reads TGTGCCAGCACCCAATTTAGCACAGATACGCAGTATTTT. Its translation is CASTQFSTDTQYF.

The gene calls are TRBV29-1 and TRBJ1-4; D call uncertain. The germline CDR1 and CDR2 sequences are SQVTM and ANQGSEA. CDR3 length: 13 residues. Trimming pared 7 bases from V and 8 bases from J, leaving 17 bases between. The CDR3 sequence: CSGKGSGREKLFF. The CDR3 DNA is TGCAGCGGGAAGGGCTCCGGAAGAGAAAAACTGTTTTTT.

This clonotype was seen many times. The V and J genes are TRBV4-1 and TRBJ2-7; no clear D gene. Germline CDR1 reads MGHRA; CDR2 reads YSYEKL. This CDR3 is built from 15 residues. V lost 0 bases to trimming and J lost 2 bases, with 11 bases between them. CDR3 amino acids: CASSQDSRAPYEQYF. The CDR3 coding sequence is TGCGCCAGCAGCCAAGATAGTCGGGCCCCCTACGAGCAGTACTTC.

This chain connects TRBV20-1 to TRBJ1-6; D gene unclear. Germline lookup yields CDR1 DFQATT and CDR2 SNEGSKA (reference sequence). This CDR3 contains 14 residues. The CDR3 sequence: CSAAAVLLDSPLHF. CDR3 DNA: TGCAGCGCAGCCGCAGTGTTACTAGATTCACCCCTCCACTTT.

There are a few counts of this clonotype. The rearrangement joins TRBV12-3 or TRBV12-4 to TRBJ1-1, with D uncertain. With 4 bases removed from V and 1 base from J, the gap between germline ends came to 10 bases. There are 14 residues in the CDR3. CDR3 region: CASSYGPGNTEAFF. The CDR3 DNA reads TGTGCCAGCAGTTACGGACCGGGGAACACTGAAGCTTTCTTT.

The chain employs TRBV15 and TRBJ1-1; D possibly corresponds to TRBD1 (6 bases). Trimming pared 2 bases from V and 2 bases from J, leaving 15 bases between. The CDR3 is made up of 16 amino acids. The germline CDR1 and CDR2 sequences are LNHNV and YYDKDF (reference sequence). The CDR3 here is CATSRPGTDRNTEAFF. In DNA, the CDR3 is TGTGCCACCAGCAGACCCGGGACGGACAGAAACACTGAAGCTTTCTTT.

This clonotype showed up just a few times. The J gene is TRBJ2-5, the V gene TRBV12-3 or TRBV12-4; no definite D call. Trimming pared 6 bases from V and 4 bases from J, leaving 12 bases between. This CDR3 is built from 13 residues. The CDR3, as DNA: TGTGCCAGCAGCTCCGGTTGGGGAGAGACCCAGTACTTC. This gives the protein CASSSGWGETQYF.

This clonotype was found a few times. V and J are TRBV25-1 and TRBJ2-5, with no clear D. V gave up 7 bases and J gave up 1 base, with 10 bases separating them. The CDR3 totals 13 residues. Germline V gene lookup returns CDR1 MGHDK and CDR2 SYGVNS. CDR3 bases: TGTGCCAGCAATCAGTATACCCAAGAGACCCAGTACTTC. It is translated as CASNQYTQETQYF.

This clonotype was detected only a few times. V gene TRBV4-3 combines with J gene TRBJ2-3, with TRBD2 matching 9 bases. The CDR3 runs 19 residues. Germline V lookup: CDR1 LGHNA, CDR2 YSLEER. Germline trimming cut 0 bases from V and 0 bases from J; bases unmatched to any gene: 10. The CDR3 loop is CASSQDGLAGLSSTDTQYF. CDR3 nucleotide sequence: TGCGCCAGCAGCCAAGATGGGCTAGCGGGGCTCTCTAGCACAGATACGCAGTATTTT.

The chain has TRBV5-1 and TRBJ2-3, with D perhaps TRBD1 or TRBD2 (5 bases each). V lost 6 bases and J 0 bases, leaving 11 bases between the germline ends. Germline CDR1 SGHRS, CDR2 YFSETQ. The CDR3 length is 14 residues. As DNA, the CDR3 is TGCGCCAGCAACCTTTGGGACAGCACAGATACGCAGTATTTT. Protein sequence: CASNLWDSTDTQYF.

The sample holds a few counts of this clonotype. The J gene is TRBJ1-1, the V gene TRBV3-1; D may be TRBD1 (5 bases). The V gene's germline CDR1 is LGHDT and CDR2 YNNKEL (reference sequence). Trimming removed 0 bases from V and 1 base from J, with 9 bases in between. This CDR3 spans 15 amino acids. The DNA of the CDR3 is TGTGCCAGCAGCCAAGAGGGGCAGCCGAACACTGAAGCTTTCTTT. It translates to CASSQEGQPNTEAFF. Full variable domain (rest looked up from reference TRBV3-1 and TRBJ1-1): DTAVSQTPKYLVTQMGNDKSIKCEQNLGHDTMYWYKQDSKKFLKIMFSYNNKELIINETVPNRFSPKSPDKAHLNLHINSLELGDSAVYFCASSQEGQPNTEAFFGQGTRLTVV.

The rearrangement links TRBV20-1 to TRBJ2-3, with 8 bases lining up with TRBD2. V shed 4 bases and J 2 bases; nucleotides not matched to a gene: 11. The CDR3 length is 16 residues. From germline, CDR1 is DFQATT and CDR2 SNEGSKA (reference sequence). CDR3 sequence (DNA): TGCAGTGCTACCCCCCCTGAGCGGGAGACCACAGATACGCAGTATTTT. This sequence encodes CSATPPERETTDTQYF.

This clonotype has a single count. The chain is built from TRBV7-9 and TRBJ2-7; D remains unclear. CDR1 SEHNR and CDR2 FQNEAQ come from the germline V gene (reference sequence). There are 14 residues in the CDR3. Trimming pared 1 base from V and 4 bases from J, leaving 11 bases between. Here the CDR3 reads CASSLGSKTYEQYF. For the CDR3, the DNA is TGTGCCAGCAGCTTAGGGTCCAAAACTTACGAGCAGTACTTC.

This clonotype was recorded a few times. The V gene is TRBV7-8, the J gene TRBJ2-3; 8 bases are shared with TRBD2. The CDR3 totals 16 residues. Looked up from germline, CDR1 is SGHVS and CDR2 is FQNEAQ. Trimming took 7 bases from V and 0 from J; bases not matched to a gene: 9. In nucleotides, the CDR3 is TGTGCCAGCACCTCCCTAGCGGGCACTAGCACAGATACGCAGTATTTT. It yields the protein CASTSLAGTSTDTQYF.

Points on this clonotype: The conserved final phenylalanine or tryptophan is absent from the CDR3, which likely points to a read error. The V call is TRBV29-1, the J call TRBJ2-7; perhaps TRBD2 as D (7 bases). The V end was cut by 7 bases, the J end by 6 bases, with 19 bases between. The CDR3 sequence is 13 residues long. Germline lookup yields CDR1 SQVTM and CDR2 ANQGSEA. CDR3 residues: CSGGGRVSREQYL. The CDR3 DNA sequence: TGCAGCGGGGGGGGCAGGGTCAGTCGCGAGCAGTACTTA.

The rearrangement joins TRBV2 to TRBJ1-2; a possible D gene is TRBD1 (5 bases). Germline V lookup: CDR1 SNHLY, CDR2 FYNNEI. With 4 bases removed from V and 0 bases from J, the gap between germline ends came to 12 bases. CDR3 length equals 15 residues. The CDR3 bases are TGTGCCAGCAGTGTTCGGCAGGGTACTAACTATGGCTACACCTTC. This gives the protein CASSVRQGTNYGYTF.

This chain uses TRBV7-2 with TRBJ2-1; 13 bases are shared with TRBD2. V trimming: 4 bases; J trimming: 7 bases; junction bases outside the gene matches: 4. CDR3 length: 15 amino acids. Germline-derived CDR1 and CDR2 are SGHTA and FQGNSA. CDR3 nucleotide sequence: TGTGCCAGCAGCTGGACTAGCGGGAGTGTAAATGAGCAGTTCTTC. As protein: CASSWTSGSVNEQFF. Variable domain in full (rest from reference TRBV7-2 and TRBJ2-1): GAGVSQSPSNKVTEKGKDVELRCDPISGHTALYWYRQSLGQGLEFLIYFQGNSAPDKSGLPSDRFSAERTGGSVSTLTIQRTQQEDSAVYLCASSWTSGSVNEQFFGPGTRLTVL.

This clonotype was recorded a few times. V is TRBV5-1 and J is TRBJ2-7; 15 bases line up with TRBD2. The V segment lost 2 bases and the J segment 3 bases; nucleotides outside the gene matches: 3. Germline V gene lookup returns CDR1 SGHRS and CDR2 YFSETQ. This CDR3 is built from 16 residues. Here the CDR3 DNA reads TGCGCCAGCAGCTTCGGACTAGCGGGAGGGAACTACGAGCAGTACTTC. The encoded protein is CASSFGLAGGNYEQYF. Full variable domain (remainder filled in from reference TRBV5-1 and TRBJ2-7): KAGVTQTPRYLIKTRGQQVTLSCSPISGHRSVSWYQQTPGQGLQFLFEYFSETQRNKGNFPGRFSGRQFSNSRSEMNVSTLELGDSALYLCASSFGLAGGNYEQYFGPGTRLTVT.

The sample holds many counts of this clonotype. This rearrangement joins TRBV6-4 to TRBJ2-7, with a tentative D call TRBD2 (6 bases). V gave up 3 bases and J gave up 1 base, with 13 bases separating them. Per the germline V gene, CDR1 is MRHNA and CDR2 is SNTAGT. The CDR3 length is 15 residues. The CDR3 bases are TGTGCCAGCAGTGAGACGGGAGATGGTTCCTACGAGCAGTACTTC. This codes for CASSETGDGSYEQYF.

This clonotype occurred a few times. The chain links TRBV7-9 to TRBJ2-1, with 12 bases fitting TRBD2. V lost 5 bases and J lost 10; bases outside the gene matches: 9. The CDR3 runs 15 residues. Germline V lookup: CDR1 SEHNR, CDR2 FQNEAQ (reference sequence). Here the CDR3 reads CASSPLTSGGREQFF. The CDR3 DNA reads as TGTGCCAGCAGCCCTCTCACTAGCGGGGGGCGGGAGCAGTTCTTC.